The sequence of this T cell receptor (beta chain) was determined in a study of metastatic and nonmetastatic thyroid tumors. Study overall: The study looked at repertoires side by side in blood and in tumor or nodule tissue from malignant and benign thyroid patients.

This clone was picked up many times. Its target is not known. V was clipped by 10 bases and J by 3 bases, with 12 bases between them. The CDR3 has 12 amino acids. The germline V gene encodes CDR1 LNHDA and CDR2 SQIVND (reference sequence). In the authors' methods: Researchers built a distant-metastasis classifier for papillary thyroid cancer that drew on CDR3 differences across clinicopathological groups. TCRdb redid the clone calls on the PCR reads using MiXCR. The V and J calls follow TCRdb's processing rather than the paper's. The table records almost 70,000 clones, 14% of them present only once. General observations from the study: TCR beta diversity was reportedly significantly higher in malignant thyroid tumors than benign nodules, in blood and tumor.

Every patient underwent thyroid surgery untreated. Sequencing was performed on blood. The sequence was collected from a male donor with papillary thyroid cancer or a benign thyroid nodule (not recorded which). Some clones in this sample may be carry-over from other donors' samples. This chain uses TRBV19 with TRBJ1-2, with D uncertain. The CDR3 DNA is TGTGCCACCTTCACGCCCCACTATGGCTACACCTTC. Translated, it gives CATFTPHYGYTF.